Described below is a single T cell receptor (beta chain) sequence and its context. Its antigen is unidentified. A single base separates this from a much larger clone, so it may be a read error. These data originate in a study of blood T cells in healthy people across ages. Study-wide results and limits: Roughly linearly, TCR beta diversity per million T cells fell as age increased. PBMCs went unsorted, and a conclusive naive versus antigen-experienced comparison was therefore prevented. More naive CD4+ cells and higher diversity marked long-lived donors relative to aged donors.

PCR was performed a second time for about 6 to 12 cycles using a sample-barcoded 5' primer and a J-beta primer mix. A template-switch adaptor with 12 random nucleotides tagged each cDNA molecule. One entry per CDR3 protein results from TCRdb running MiXCR on the 5' RACE reads. The data hold some 640,000 distinct CDR3 sequences, with about 30% observed a single time. Sequenced material: blood. This sequence was found in a woman of 80 years or more in good health.

The CDR3 is CSVGRGYGYTF. CDR3 nucleotides: TGCAGCGTTGGGCGGGGCTATGGCTACACCTTC. The rearrangement joins TRBV29-1 to TRBJ1-2; D remains unclear. Trimming cost V 4 bases and J 4 bases, with 7 bases left between them. The CDR3 contains 11 residues. CDR1 SQVTM and CDR2 ANQGSEA come from the germline V gene.